The subject of this entry is one T cell receptor (beta chain). Measured with immunoSEQ multiplex PCR; TCRdb has only the in-frame clones, and not every one. The sample consists of about 270,000 clones, around 90% of them appearing once. The data belong to a study of blood T cell repertoires in COVID-19. This CDR3 is built from 16 residues. V lost 7 bases to trimming and J lost 6 bases; unmatched junction nucleotides: 13. The V gene's germline CDR1 is MDHEN and CDR2 SYDVKM. Each participant's cohort was designated according to participant-reported clinical history. Sequencing was done on a sample of PBMCs or T cells enriched from blood (not recorded which). This TCR came from a woman younger than 45 with acute COVID-19. V gene TRBV28 combines with J gene TRBJ1-1; 11 bases are a match to TRBD1. The CDR3 DNA is TGTGCCAGCAACCCTGGACAGGGGGCGGAGTGGGCTGAAGCTTTCTTT. As protein: CASNPGQGAEWAEAFF.